A selection of T cell receptor beta chains follows, all from one sample in a study of cytomegalovirus exposure and HLA in healthy donors. Sequencing was performed with immunoSEQ multiplex PCR; in TCRdb, only in-frame clones are kept and a portion is missing. The sample records around 170,000 clones, over 70% being singletons. What was sequenced was PBMCs. The receptors originated from a woman in her thirties or forties in good health and CMV-seropositive. CDR3s include the opening cysteine and the closing phenylalanine or tryptophan. The order of the fields is D gene, clone size, V gene, J gene, CDR3 DNA, CDR3 protein. The D gene is left open where the match is weak. Where a row states a size, it is once, few, many or the class of an expanded clone; other rows omit it.

D: TRBD2; size: NA; V: TRBV30; J: TRBJ2-7; DNA: TGTGCCTCCGAAAGGGGACTAGGGTCCTACGAGCAGTACTTC; CDR3: CASERGLGSYEQYF
D: NA; size: NA; V: TRBV5-1; J: TRBJ2-1; DNA: TGCGCCAGCAGCTTGGAAAGCAGGGCTCTGGGCAATGAGCAGTTCTTC; CDR3: CASSLESRALGNEQFF
D: NA; size: many; V: TRBV14; J: TRBJ2-2; DNA: TGTGCCAGCAGCCAGCGACAGGACAACACCGGGGAGCTGTTTTTT; CDR3: CASSQRQDNTGELFF
D: TRBD1; size: NA; V: TRBV5-1; J: TRBJ1-6; DNA: TGCGCCAGCAGCGAAGGACAGGGGCTTGTCGTGCCCCTCCACTTT; CDR3: CASSEGQGLVVPLHF
D: NA; size: once; V: TRBV5-1; J: TRBJ2-7; DNA: TGCGCCAGCGGTCCGGCGGGAAGCTCCTACGAGCAGTACTTC; CDR3: CASGPAGSSYEQYF
D: TRBD1; size: NA; V: TRBV30; J: TRBJ1-1; DNA: TGTGCCTGGAGTCCCCGGGACAGGCTGATGAACACTGAAGCTTTCTTT; CDR3: CAWSPRDRLMNTEAFF
D: TRBD2; size: NA; V: TRBV9; J: TRBJ2-3; DNA: TGTGCCAGCAACCGAGCGGGGATTAGCACAGATACGCAGTATTTT; CDR3: CASNRAGISTDTQYF
D: NA; size: NA; V: TRBV5-5; J: TRBJ1-3; DNA: TGTGCCAGCAGCCCCACTTGGACCGCAGGTTTAGGGGCAGCTTCAAACACCATATATTTT; CDR3: CASSPTWTAGLGAASNTIYF
D: TRBD1; size: NA; V: TRBV30; J: TRBJ1-2; DNA: TGTGCCTGGAGTCGGACAGGGAGAGTCTATGGCTACACCTTC; CDR3: CAWSRTGRVYGYTF
D: NA; size: NA; V: TRBV5-1; J: TRBJ2-1; DNA: TGCGCCAGCACCCAAAGTCAGGGCAATGAGCAGTTCTTC; CDR3: CASTQSQGNEQFF
D: NA; size: NA; V: TRBV6-5; J: TRBJ1-5; DNA: TGTGCCAGCAGGGGTAGTGAGGGGCCCCAGCATTTT; CDR3: CASRGSEGPQHF
D: TRBD1; size: NA; V: TRBV4-1; J: TRBJ2-7; DNA: TGCGCCAGCAGCCAAACGACAGGGGAGACCTACGAGCAGTACTTC; CDR3: CASSQTTGETYEQYF
D: NA; size: NA; V: TRBV11-3; J: TRBJ2-3; DNA: TGTGCCAGCAGCTTACTTCAGGATACAGATACGCAGTATTTT; CDR3: CASSLLQDTDTQYF
D: NA; size: NA; V: TRBV6-5; J: TRBJ2-4; DNA: TGTGCCAGCAGTGTGAGGGGGGCCAAAAACATTCAGTACTTC; CDR3: CASSVRGAKNIQYF
D: NA; size: NA; V: TRBV20-1; J: TRBJ1-2; DNA: TGCAGTGCTAGGTATCTTCTTGGCTACACCTTC; CDR3: CSARYLLGYTF
D: NA; size: NA; V: TRBV29-1; J: TRBJ2-1; DNA: TGCAGCGTTGAAGAATGGGAGAGGTTCTTC; CDR3: CSVEEWERFF
D: NA; size: few; V: TRBV5-8; J: TRBJ2-3; DNA: TGTGCCAGCAGCTTGGGTCAGAGCACAGATACGCAGTATTTT; CDR3: CASSLGQSTDTQYF
D: TRBD1; size: NA; V: TRBV6-6; J: TRBJ1-4; DNA: TGTGCCAGCAGTTACCCCGGGACAGGGAATGAAAAACTGTTTTTT; CDR3: CASSYPGTGNEKLFF
D: TRBD2; size: NA; V: TRBV4-2; J: TRBJ2-2; DNA: TGTGCCAGCAGCCAGGGGGTAGCGGGGCAGTGGACCGGGGAGCTGTTTTTT; CDR3: CASSQGVAGQWTGELFF
D: NA; size: NA; V: TRBV30; J: TRBJ2-3; DNA: TGTGCCTGGAGGGATTGGGTTTACAGGGAGACGCAGTATTTT; CDR3: CAWRDWVYRETQYF
D: NA; size: NA; V: TRBV5-1; J: TRBJ2-2; DNA: TGCGCCAGCCGCCCCCAGACAGGAGACGGGGAGCTGTTTTTT; CDR3: CASRPQTGDGELFF
D: NA; size: NA; V: TRBV30; J: TRBJ2-1; DNA: TGTGCCTGGAGTTTTTTAAGGACAGCCCGTTCCAATGAGCAGTTCTTC; CDR3: CAWSFLRTARSNEQFF
D: NA; size: once; V: TRBV6-5; J: TRBJ1-2; DNA: TGTGCCAGCAGTTATTCCGGGTGGGACTATGGCTACACCTTC; CDR3: CASSYSGWDYGYTF
D: TRBD2; size: NA; V: TRBV7-9; J: TRBJ2-3; DNA: TGTGCCAGCAGCCGTAGCGGGGGGCAATCAGATACGCAGTATTTT; CDR3: CASSRSGGQSDTQYF
D: TRBD1; size: NA; V: TRBV6-6; J: TRBJ1-1; DNA: TGTGCCAGCAGTTACGTACCGGGACAGGGGGGATCCTTT; CDR3: CASSYVPGQGGSF
D: TRBD1; size: NA; V: TRBV6-1; J: TRBJ1-2; DNA: TGTGCCAGCACTGAGAAATTGGACAGGGAAGGTGGCGGCTACACCTTC; CDR3: CASTEKLDREGGGYTF
D: TRBD2; size: NA; V: TRBV12-5; J: TRBJ2-5; DNA: TGTGCTAGTGGCCGGGGACTAGCGGGGGGTGAAGAGACCCAGTACTTC; CDR3: CASGRGLAGGEETQYF
D: TRBD2; size: NA; V: TRBV5-1; J: TRBJ2-3; DNA: TGCGCCAGCAGCTCAAACTCGGGACTAGCGGCAGATACGCAGTATTTT; CDR3: CASSSNSGLAADTQYF
D: NA; size: NA; V: TRBV21-1; J: TRBJ1-2; DNA: TGTGCCATTCCCCCTGGGGCACTCGTAGATGGCTACACCTTC; CDR3: CAIPPGALVDGYTF
D: TRBD1; size: NA; V: TRBV30; J: TRBJ2-7; DNA: TGTGCCTGGAGGCAGGGGGCTCGAACCTACGAGCAGTACTTC; CDR3: CAWRQGARTYEQYF
D: NA; size: NA; V: TRBV30; J: TRBJ1-1; DNA: TGTGCCTGGAGTGAGGGGCACACTGAAGCTTTCTTT; CDR3: CAWSEGHTEAFF
D: NA; size: NA; V: TRBV30; J: TRBJ2-1; DNA: TGTGCCTGGAATCTGAAGGGGGTCCTCTCCTACAATGAGCAGTTCTTC; CDR3: CAWNLKGVLSYNEQFF
D: TRBD2; size: NA; V: TRBV5-4; J: TRBJ2-4; DNA: TGTGCCAGCACAGAGCGGGGGGCCAAAAACAGTCAGTACTTC; CDR3: CASTERGAKNSQYF